This TCR beta chain appears in the sequencing data of a study of T cell responses to AZD1222 COVID-19 vaccine. Study results and caveats: Within unmutated variant regions lay the reported targets of nearly half of spike-specific TCRs. Samples come after the peak T cell response, not at day 14. Of the AZD1222 recipients, only 5 to 7 were seropositive at baseline.

Method: immunoSEQ multiplex PCR; TCRdb's copy keeps in-frame clones and lacks some. In the table there are around 200,000 clones, around nine tenths of which are singletons. About this clone itself: Its antigen is currently unknown.

Germline assignment: CDR1 ENHRY and CDR2 SYGVKD. V was pared by 6 bases and J by 7 bases, with 9 bases between. This CDR3 contains 11 residues. This sequence was found in an adult in good health. The specimen comprised peripheral blood, sampled on day 0 of AZD1222 vaccination. The J gene is TRBJ1-1, the V gene TRBV10-3; D unclear. The CDR3 DNA is TGTGCCATCAGGGAGATCAGTGAAGCTTTCTTT. It codes for CAIREISEAFF.